One and the same sample provided the 17 T cell receptor beta chains below, sequenced in a study of OX40 agonist ivuxolimab in advanced cancers. Measured with immunoSEQ multiplex PCR; TCRdb has only the in-frame clones, and not every one. The sample yields over 25,000 clones, roughly 74% seen once. The material was CD4+ or CD8+ T cells sorted from blood, obtained in a trial of the OX40 agonist ivuxolimab. The source is an adult with an advanced solid tumor such as melanoma, head and neck, liver or kidney cancer.

This clone was seen more than once but under ten times. The rearrangement joins TRBV29-1 to TRBJ2-2; D is uncertain. The germline V and J ends were trimmed by 7 bases and 1 base, with 4 bases remaining between them. CDR1 is SQVTM, CDR2 ANQGSEA, per germline. The CDR3 contains 11 residues. The CDR3 protein is CSGMNTGELFF. The CDR3 DNA is TGCAGCGGAATGAACACCGGGGAGCTGTTTTTT.

This sequence joins TRBV5-1 and TRBJ2-4; TRBD1 matches at 7 bases. This CDR3 contains 13 residues. Looked up from germline, CDR1 is SGHRS and CDR2 is YFSETQ. V lost 2 bases to trimming and J lost 11 bases; unmatched junction nucleotides: 7. This CDR3 reads CASSFAGQAFQYF. Here the CDR3 DNA reads TGCGCCAGCAGCTTTGCTGGACAGGCCTTTCAGTACTTC. Full variable domain (rest looked up from reference TRBV5-1 and TRBJ2-4): KAGVTQTPRYLIKTRGQQVTLSCSPISGHRSVSWYQQTPGQGLQFLFEYFSETQRNKGNFPGRFSGRQFSNSRSEMNVSTLELGDSALYLCASSFAGQAFQYFGAGTRLSVL.

CDR3 protein: CASSLEGRDTEAFF. The CDR3 DNA is TGCGCCAGCAGCTTGGAGGGGCGGGACACTGAAGCTTTCTTT. The chain joins TRBV5-1 to TRBJ1-1, with D possibly TRBD1 on 5 matching bases. This CDR3 is 14 amino acids long. Germline CDR1 reads SGHRS; CDR2 reads YFSETQ. Trimming took off 0 bases at V and 3 bases at J, with 9 bases between the two ends.

The rearrangement joins TRBV10-3 to TRBJ2-6, with D perhaps being TRBD1 or TRBD2 (6 bases each). Trimming left V 0 bases short and J 2 bases short, with 8 bases between. The CDR3 is made up of 16 amino acids. Per the germline V gene, CDR1 is ENHRY and CDR2 is SYGVKD. CDR3 sequence reads: CAISESRGAGANVLTF. Here the CDR3 DNA reads TGTGCCATCAGTGAGTCGAGGGGGGCTGGGGCCAACGTCCTGACTTTC.

The rearrangement links TRBV2 to TRBJ1-1; D may be TRBD1 (5 bases). V lost 6 bases and J lost 0, with 8 bases in between. Germline lookup yields CDR1 SNHLY and CDR2 FYNNEI. This CDR3 spans 13 amino acids. The CDR3 bases are TGTGCCAGCAGCGGACAAGTGAACACTGAAGCTTTCTTT. Translation gives CASSGQVNTEAFF.

This chain links TRBV5-5 with TRBJ2-1; TRBD1 agrees at 7 bases. This CDR3 is 16 amino acids long. Germline V gene sequence: CDR1 SGHKS, CDR2 YYEKEE (reference sequence). V trimming: 7 bases; J trimming: 9 bases; junction bases outside the gene matches: 19. In nucleotides, the CDR3 is TGTGCCAGCGCCGCACCGGACAGGCCTTTGGGCGGTGAGCAGTTCTTC. Protein sequence: CASAAPDRPLGGEQFF.

This clone came up a few times. The V and J genes are TRBV5-6 and TRBJ2-1; D is uncertain. This CDR3 has 13 residues. V was trimmed by 4 bases and J by 7 bases, leaving 12 bases between them. CDR1 is SGHDT and CDR2 is YYEEEE in the germline V gene. The CDR3 loop reads CASSLPLWNEQFF. CDR3 DNA: TGTGCCAGCAGCCTTCCGCTCTGGAATGAGCAGTTCTTC.

The chain uses TRBV6-1 and TRBJ1-1; possibly TRBD1 for D (6 bases). Germline V lookup: CDR1 MNHNS, CDR2 SASEGT. Trimming pared 1 base from V and 8 bases from J, leaving 14 bases between. The CDR3 totals 14 residues. The CDR3 is CASSEVRGRVEAFF. In nucleotides, the CDR3 is TGTGCCAGCAGTGAAGTCCGGGGGCGCGTAGAAGCTTTCTTT.

The J gene is TRBJ2-1, the V gene TRBV25-1; D possibly corresponds to TRBD1 (6 bases). The germline CDR1 and CDR2 sequences are MGHDK and SYGVNS. The CDR3 extends over 12 amino acids. Trimming left V 3 bases short and J 9 bases short, with 9 bases between. CDR3 DNA sequence: TGTGCCAGCAGTGATCACAGGGTTGAGCAGTTCTTC. Translation gives CASSDHRVEQFF.

The J gene is TRBJ1-2, the V gene TRBV5-6; D uncertain. V lost 0 bases and J 4 bases, leaving 7 bases between the germline ends. The CDR3 totals 13 residues. Germline V lookup: CDR1 SGHDT, CDR2 YYEEEE. CDR3: CASSLGHPYGYTF. CDR3 DNA sequence: TGTGCCAGCAGCTTGGGACACCCCTATGGCTACACCTTC.

The gene calls are TRBV10-3 and TRBJ1-6, with D hard to call. V was clipped by 6 bases and J by 0 bases, with 9 bases between them. The CDR3 is made up of 15 amino acids. Germline CDR1 and CDR2: ENHRY and SYGVKD. As DNA, the CDR3 is TGTGCCATCAGCCCAGCGAGCTCCTATAATTCACCCCTCCACTTT. It specifies CAISPASSYNSPLHF.

This clone is labeled medium-sized. J is TRBJ2-7 and V is TRBV7-2, with TRBD1 as a possible D gene (6 bases). V lost 1 base, J lost 4 bases, and 11 bases lay in between. Germline V gene sequence: CDR1 SGHTA, CDR2 FQGNSA. The length of the CDR3 is 14 residues. CDR3 bases: TGTGCCAGCAGCTTAGTAGCAGGGGCTTACGAGCAGTACTTC. Protein sequence: CASSLVAGAYEQYF. The full variable domain, rest sourced from reference TRBV7-2 and TRBJ2-7, is GAGVSQSPSNKVTEKGKDVELRCDPISGHTALYWYRQSLGQGLEFLIYFQGNSAPDKSGLPSDRFSAERTGGSVSTLTIQRTQQEDSAVYLCASSLVAGAYEQYFGPGTRLTVT.

The rearrangement links TRBV30 to TRBJ2-5; tentatively, D is TRBD2 (7 bases). CDR1 and CDR2 (germline): GTSNPN, SVGIG (reference sequence). V gave up 3 bases and J gave up 6 bases, with 17 bases separating them. The CDR3 totals 14 residues. The CDR3 protein is CAWSGGGAGKTQYF. CDR3 bases: TGTGCCTGGAGCGGAGGGGGGGCCGGTAAGACCCAGTACTTC.

This clone appeared a few times. V usage is TRBV30 and J usage is TRBJ1-1, with 8 bases fitting TRBD1. Germline lookup yields CDR1 GTSNPN and CDR2 SVGIG (reference sequence). Unmatched junction bases numbered 13, after V lost 2 bases and J lost 5 bases. CDR3 length equals 16 residues. The CDR3 sequence is CAWSYSFDRGRTEAFF. CDR3 nucleotide sequence: TGTGCCTGGAGTTATTCATTCGACAGGGGAAGAACTGAAGCTTTCTTT.

The table lists this clone with a count of one. The chain couples TRBV28 to TRBJ1-6; 7 bases fit TRBD1. CDR3 size: 15 residues. Germline CDR1 reads MDHEN; CDR2 reads SYDVKM. J was trimmed by 7 bases and V by 1 base; bases with no gene match: 4. This CDR3 reads CASSLYGQENSPLHF. The CDR3, as DNA: TGTGCCAGCAGTTTATATGGACAGGAAAATTCACCCCTCCACTTT. The full variable domain, in which reference TRBV28 and TRBJ1-6 provide the parts outside the CDR3, is DVKVTQSSRYLVKRTGEKVFLECVQDMDHENMFWYRQDPGLGLRLIYFSYDVKMKEKGDIPEGYSVSREKKERFSLILESASTNQTSMYLCASSLYGQENSPLHFGNGTRLTVT.

This clone was observed once. This chain connects TRBV2 to TRBJ1-1, with 8 bases fitting TRBD1. The germline V gene encodes CDR1 SNHLY and CDR2 FYNNEI. The junction had 4 bases not matched to a gene; V was cut back by 5 bases and J by 5 bases. The CDR3 has 13 amino acids. CDR3 residues: CASSRTGRTEAFF. Written as DNA, the CDR3 is TGTGCCAGCAGTCGGACAGGGCGAACTGAAGCTTTCTTT.

This chain links TRBV9 with TRBJ2-7; D may be TRBD2 (5 bases). The CDR3 is 14 residues long. V was shortened by 0 bases and J by 4 bases, with 11 bases between the two germline ends. From germline, CDR1 is SGDLS and CDR2 YYNGEE. The CDR3 sequence is CASSVAGEGYEQYF. The CDR3 coding sequence is TGTGCCAGCAGCGTAGCTGGAGAGGGATACGAGCAGTACTTC.